Presented here are 21 T cell receptor beta chains from one specimen sequenced in a study of response to subunit inactivated influenza vaccine. TCRdb re-analysed the RT-PCR reads in MiXCR, keeping a single row per CDR3 protein. The repertoire holds 700,000 to 900,000 distinct CDR3 sequences, with approximately 21% as singletons. Here the sequenced sample was PBMCs from blood, taken roughly 5 days after vaccination. The receptors were sampled from a man aged 50-59 years who received an inactivated influenza vaccine.

This clonotype was observed a handful of times. V is TRBV11-2 and J is TRBJ2-7; D gene unclear. The germline V gene encodes CDR1 SGHAT and CDR2 FQNNGV. V lost 1 base and J 1 base, leaving 8 bases between the germline ends. This CDR3 has 14 amino acids. The DNA for the CDR3 is TGTGCCAGCAGCTTAGGTCCGAAGTCCTACGAGCAGTACTTC. Translated, it gives CASSLGPKSYEQYF. Using reference TRBV11-2 and TRBJ2-7 for the parts outside the CDR3, the full variable domain is EAGVAQSPRYKIIEKRQSVAFWCNPISGHATLYWYQQILGQGPKLLIQFQNNGVVDDSQLPKDRFSAERLKGVDSTLKIQPAKLEDSAVYLCASSLGPKSYEQYFGPGTRLTVT.

This CDR3 reads CASSSFTQYF. The DNA of the CDR3 is TGTGCCAGCAGTTCTTTTACCCAGTACTTC. The chain has TRBV28 and TRBJ2-5; no firm D call. CDR1 and CDR2 (germline): MDHEN, SYDVKM. Trimming cost V 4 bases and J 8 bases, with 5 bases left between them. There are 10 residues in the CDR3.

This chain connects TRBV11-2 to TRBJ1-4, with no clear D. From germline, CDR1 is SGHAT and CDR2 FQNNGV. CDR3 length: 12 amino acids. Trimming took 6 bases from V and 7 from J, leaving 9 bases between them. The CDR3: CASSQFREKLFF. CDR3 coding DNA: TGTGCCAGCAGTCAATTCCGTGAAAAACTGTTTTTT.

This clonotype occurred many times. V and J are TRBV12-3 or TRBV12-4 and TRBJ2-5; no clear D gene. The CDR3 totals 11 residues. Between the trimmed V and J ends, which lost 5 bases and 4 bases, there was a span of 5 bases. Here the CDR3 reads CASSARETQYF. The CDR3 nucleotides are TGTGCCAGCAGTGCTAGAGAGACCCAGTACTTC.

There are many counts of this clonotype. The genes are TRBV5-6 and TRBJ2-2; D gene uncertain. V was pared by 2 bases and J by 9 bases, with 8 bases between. The CDR3 sequence is 12 residues long. Germline loops: CDR1 SGHDT, CDR2 YYEEEE. For the CDR3, the DNA is TGTGCCAGCAGCTTTGGGTCCTGGGAGCTGTTTTTT. Its translation is CASSFGSWELFF.

This clonotype came up a few times. The chain employs TRBV15 and TRBJ1-3; unclear D gene. The germline gives CDR1 LNHNV, CDR2 YYDKDF (reference sequence). CDR3 length: 16 amino acids. V was shortened by 5 bases and J by 0 bases, with 14 bases between the two germline ends. Written as DNA, the CDR3 is TGTGCCACCAGCGGCAGGACGAGGACCTCTGGAAACACCATATATTTT. Translation gives CATSGRTRTSGNTIYF.

In its sample, this clonotype was seen a few times. The rearrangement uses TRBV7-8 and TRBJ2-1; D not resolved. Trimming took 6 bases from V and 7 from J, leaving 10 bases between them. Germline V gives CDR1 SGHVS, CDR2 FQNEAQ. The CDR3 sequence is 12 residues long. The CDR3 protein is CASRSMTNEQFF. CDR3 sequence (DNA): TGTGCCAGCAGATCTATGACAAATGAGCAGTTCTTC.

V is TRBV12-3 or TRBV12-4 and J is TRBJ2-7, with 8 positions matching TRBD1. V shed 6 bases, J shed 9 bases, and the junction held 4 bases outside the gene matches. CDR3 size: 11 residues. CDR3 nucleotide sequence: TGTGCCAGCAGATACGACAGGGGGCAGTACTTC. Translating it yields CASRYDRGQYF.

This clonotype was counted between two and nine times. The V gene is TRBV12-2, the J gene TRBJ2-7; the tabulated D call, TRBD1, remains unverified against the DNA. TRBV12-2 is assigned pseudogene status. CDR3 size: 16 residues. The CDR3 coding sequence is TGTGCAAGTCGCTTAGCCCGGGTCGGCTTTTCCTACGAGCAGTACTTC. It is translated as CASRLARVGFSYEQYF.

There are a few counts of this clonotype. This chain links TRBV29-1 with TRBJ2-1; D might be TRBD2 (5 bases). The CDR3 is 17 amino acids. CDR1 is SQVTM and CDR2 is ANQGSEA in the germline V gene. Trimming cost V 0 bases and J 1 base, with 16 bases left between them. CDR3 sequence (DNA): TGCAGCGTTGAAGATCCCCGAGATGGGGAGTCCTACAATGAGCAGTTCTTC. Protein product: CSVEDPRDGESYNEQFF.

The J gene is TRBJ2-7, the V gene TRBV28; possibly TRBD1 for D (6 bases). The CDR3 runs to 15 residues. Germline values: CDR1 MDHEN, CDR2 SYDVKM. Deletions cut 5 bases from V and 2 bases from J, with 16 bases between. The CDR3 region is CASSTPGTTTYEQYF. For the CDR3, the DNA is TGTGCCAGCAGTACCCCCGGGACAACTACCTACGAGCAGTACTTC.

This clonotype was seen more than once but under ten times. The junction shows a germline mismatch at one end, possibly a read error. The rearrangement links TRBV5-1 to TRBJ1-5; 11 bases agree with TRBD1. The germline V gene encodes CDR1 SGHRS and CDR2 YFSETQ. This CDR3 is 14 amino acids long. Here the CDR3 DNA reads TGCGCCAGCAGATTGGGGACAGGGGGTCAGCCCCAGCATTTT. Protein: CASRLGTGGQPQHF. The variable domain in full, with the rest retrieved from reference TRBV5-1 and TRBJ1-5, is KAGVTQTPRYLIKTRGQQVTLSCSPISGHRSVSWYQQTPGQGLQFLFEYFSETQRNKGNFPGRFSGRQFSNSRSEMNVSTLELGDSALYLCASRLGTGGQPQHFGDGTRLSIL.

The chain carries TRBV7-2 and TRBJ2-7, with TRBD1 identical over 8 bases. Germline CDR1 and CDR2: SGHTA and FQGNSA. V shed 4 bases, J shed 4 bases, and the junction held 6 bases outside the gene matches. The CDR3 covers 14 residues. This CDR3 reads CASSSTGEEYEQYF. The CDR3, as DNA: TGTGCCAGCAGCTCGACAGGGGAGGAGTACGAGCAGTACTTC.

CDR3 residues: CASSFLLVDREQFF. The CDR3 DNA is TGTGCCAGCAGTTTTCTATTAGTGGACAGAGAGCAGTTCTTC. This sequence joins TRBV28 and TRBJ2-1; D is possibly TRBD1 (6 bases). V lost 3 bases, J lost 10 bases, and 16 bases lay in between. The CDR3 is made up of 14 amino acids. Germline V gene data show CDR1 as MDHEN and CDR2 as SYDVKM.

The chain uses TRBV7-9 and TRBJ2-7, with 10 bases identical to TRBD1. The germline CDR1 and CDR2 sequences are SEHNR and FQNEAQ (reference sequence). The CDR3 is made up of 15 amino acids. After removal of 4 bases from V and 2 bases from J, the junction contained 5 bases not matched to a gene. The CDR3 region is CASSSGQGTAYEQYF. In DNA form, the CDR3 reads TGTGCCAGCAGCTCGGGACAGGGGACAGCCTACGAGCAGTACTTC.

This clonotype was recorded at least ten times. V gene TRBV28 combines with J gene TRBJ2-7; D is undetermined. The V end was cut by 2 bases, the J end by 7 bases, with 12 bases between. This CDR3 spans 13 amino acids. The germline V gene encodes CDR1 MDHEN and CDR2 SYDVKM. CDR3 amino acids: CASSLMYYPEQYF. CDR3 in DNA: TGTGCCAGCAGTTTAATGTACTACCCTGAGCAGTACTTC.

This chain links TRBV5-8 with TRBJ2-1; D uncertain. V lost 1 base, J lost 5 bases, and 10 bases lay in between. The CDR3 contains 14 residues. Germline lookup yields CDR1 SGHTS and CDR2 YDEGEE. The CDR3 DNA is TGTGCCAGCAGCTTGCCCTACCGGGACAATGAGCAGTTCTTC. It translates to CASSLPYRDNEQFF.

The chain carries TRBV15 and TRBJ2-1, with 7 bases identical to TRBD1. This CDR3 is built from 17 residues. The germline CDR1 and CDR2 sequences are LNHNV and YYDKDF (reference sequence). Losses at the gene ends were 0 bases for V and 0 bases for J; bases not matched to a gene: 5. The CDR3 sequence: CATSRDGQESSYNEQFF. The CDR3 DNA reads as TGTGCCACCAGCAGAGATGGACAGGAAAGCTCCTACAATGAGCAGTTCTTC.

V is TRBV2 and J is TRBJ2-1, with TRBD2 matching over 7 bases. The V and J ends lost 6 bases and 6 bases, in that order; junction bases with no gene match: 2. The length of the CDR3 is 12 residues. The germline V gene encodes CDR1 SNHLY and CDR2 FYNNEI. CDR3 protein: CASRGLSNEQFF. For the CDR3, the DNA is TGTGCCAGCAGGGGACTAAGCAATGAGCAGTTCTTC.

This clonotype was counted only a few times. V and J are TRBV6-1 and TRBJ2-3; D ambiguous. With 4 bases removed from V and 0 bases from J, the gap between germline ends came to 8 bases. The germline V gene encodes CDR1 MNHNS and CDR2 SASEGT. The CDR3 is made up of 14 amino acids. CDR3 nucleotide sequence: TGTGCCAGCAGTGGACCTTACAGCACAGATACGCAGTATTTT. Protein: CASSGPYSTDTQYF.

This clonotype was observed a few times. The rearrangement joins TRBV15 to TRBJ2-7; tentatively, D is TRBD2 (5 bases). CDR1 LNHNV and CDR2 YYDKDF come from the germline V gene (reference sequence). The V end was cut by 0 bases, the J end by 2 bases, with 8 bases between. The CDR3 length is 14 residues. CDR3 in amino acids: CATSRDLGAYEQYF. The CDR3 DNA follows: TGTGCCACCAGCAGAGATCTCGGGGCCTACGAGCAGTACTTC.